This T cell receptor beta chain derives from a study of early T cells in non-severe SARS-CoV-2 infection. General study points: Matching with VDJdb favored anti-spike CD8 responses (missing private and CD4 specificities).

Of note for this clonotype: Its matching antigen is unknown.

Each CDR3 protein is one row after TCRdb ran MiXCR on the 5' RACE reads. The sample yields around 94,000 distinct CDR3 sequences, about 12% seen once. J lost 3 bases, V lost 3 bases, and 11 bases had no gene match. The CDR3 spans 16 residues. This chain uses TRBV12-3 or TRBV12-4 with TRBJ2-7, with 7 bases identical to TRBD2. Sequenced sample: whole blood. The receptor was isolated from an adult who was a healthcare worker with PCR-confirmed SARS-CoV-2 infection or an uninfected control (not recorded which). The CDR3 loop reads CASSFGLAAENYEQYF. CDR3 in DNA: TGTGCCAGCAGTTTCGGCCTAGCGGCGGAAAACTACGAGCAGTACTTC.